Following are 15 T cell receptor beta chains from one sample sequenced in a study of blood T cells in healthy people across ages. Primed by a sample-barcoded 5' primer and a J-beta primer mix, a second PCR proceeded for about 7 to 12 cycles. Each CDR3 protein is one row after TCRdb ran MiXCR on the 5' RACE reads. The sample gives 850,000 to 1,000,000 distinct CDR3 sequences, just over 50% of which show up once; over 20% is in the top ten. The source material was blood. The receptors come from a woman aged 55-70 years in good health.

The gene calls are TRBV4-2 and TRBJ2-1; the match to TRBD2 covers 14 bases. Germline trimming cut 10 bases from V and 10 bases from J; bases unmatched to any gene: 6. The CDR3 covers 13 residues. Germline lookup yields CDR1 LGHNA and CDR2 YNFKEQ. In DNA, the CDR3 is TGTGCCACCGGGACTAGCGGGAGCCGCGAGCAGTTCTTC. Translation: CATGTSGSREQFF.

The chain uses TRBV2 and TRBJ2-7, with D perhaps matching TRBD1 (6 bases). The germline gives CDR1 SNHLY, CDR2 FYNNEI. CDR3 length: 15 residues. Trimming took 5 bases from V and 7 from J, leaving 21 bases between them. The CDR3 DNA reads as TGTGCCAGCAGTCCCCCGGGACAAGGCAACAATGAGCAGTACTTC. It is translated as CASSPPGQGNNEQYF.

A single count supports this clonotype. At one of its ends the junction is not consistent with the germline gene, which may arise from a read error. V is TRBV4-1 and J is TRBJ2-5; D remains unclear. CDR3 length equals 14 residues. Germline CDR1 MGHRA, CDR2 YSYEKL. The CDR3 spells CACSQETRRQTQYF. The CDR3, as DNA: TGCGCCTGCAGCCAAGAGACCCGAAGACAGACCCAGTACTTC.

V gene TRBV7-2 combines with J gene TRBJ2-1; 8 bases match TRBD1. V dropped 4 bases and J dropped 4; count of bases not matched to a gene: 6. This CDR3 is 15 amino acids long. CDR1 SGHTA and CDR2 FQGNSA come from the germline V gene. CDR3 coding DNA: TGTGCCAGCAGCTACGGGACAGGCCGTTACAATGAGCAGTTCTTC. This encodes CASSYGTGRYNEQFF.

Here the CDR3 DNA reads TGCAGTGCTAGAGATCTCGGGAGAGGAACCGATACGCAGTATTTT. Residues: CSARDLGRGTDTQYF. The chain combines TRBV20-1 with TRBJ2-3; D may be TRBD2 (6 bases). This CDR3 has 15 amino acids. Trimming removed 0 bases at V and 6 bases at J, with 16 bases between. In germline, CDR1 is DFQATT, CDR2 SNEGSKA (reference sequence).

The chain uses TRBV27 and TRBJ2-5; TRBD2 aligns across 7 bases. V was pared by 10 bases and J by 5 bases, with 22 bases of the junction left unmatched. The CDR3 contains 17 residues. The germline V gene encodes CDR1 MNHEY and CDR2 SMNVEV (reference sequence). CDR3 loop: CATSQGLAEIRWETQYF. The CDR3 DNA is TGTGCCACCAGCCAAGGGCTAGCGGAGATAAGATGGGAGACCCAGTACTTC.

The chain recombines TRBV20-1 with TRBJ1-2; TRBD1 aligns across 10 bases. V trimming: 5 bases; J trimming: 6 bases; junction bases outside the gene matches: 3. Looked up from germline, CDR1 is DFQATT and CDR2 is SNEGSKA (reference sequence). There are 12 residues in the CDR3. Written as DNA, the CDR3 is TGCAGTGCTCTCGGGACAGGGGATGGCTACACCTTC. This translates into CSALGTGDGYTF.

The chain uses TRBV4-1 and TRBJ1-5; D might be TRBD1 (5 bases). Germline V gives CDR1 MGHRA, CDR2 YSYEKL. The CDR3 extends over 14 amino acids. With 3 bases removed from V and 5 bases from J, the gap between germline ends came to 11 bases. For the CDR3, the DNA is TGCGCCAGCAGCCAGGGGGAGGGTTATCAGCCCCAGCATTTT. The encoded protein is CASSQGEGYQPQHF.

This clonotype was observed a few times. The V call is TRBV5-6, the J call TRBJ2-5; D is unresolved. Germline V lookup: CDR1 SGHDT, CDR2 YYEEEE. This CDR3 is 13 amino acids long. Trimming cost V 3 bases and J 2 bases, with 8 bases left between them. The CDR3 sequence is CASSCAEQETQYF. The DNA for the CDR3 is TGTGCCAGCAGCTGTGCTGAACAAGAGACCCAGTACTTC.

The V gene is TRBV27, the J gene TRBJ2-5; tentative D call: TRBD2 (5 bases). V was shortened by 8 bases and J by 5 bases, with 15 bases between the two germline ends. Per the germline V gene, CDR1 is MNHEY and CDR2 is SMNVEV (reference sequence). CDR3 length equals 13 residues. The chain's CDR3 is CASRSTRLETQYF. Written as DNA, the CDR3 is TGTGCCAGCCGAAGCACTAGGTTGGAGACCCAGTACTTC.

This chain connects TRBV27 to TRBJ2-7; D is possibly TRBD1 (6 bases). V dropped 11 bases and J dropped 5 bases, with 19 bases sitting between them. The germline V gene has CDR1 MNHEY and CDR2 SMNVEV (reference sequence). The CDR3 covers 13 residues. The CDR3 region has the DNA TGTGCCCCCACCCGACAGGCGTACAACGAGCAGTACTTC. Amino acids: CAPTRQAYNEQYF.

This chain joins TRBV20-1 and TRBJ2-1, with 10 positions matching TRBD2. CDR3 size: 15 residues. With V trimmed by 3 bases and J by 4 bases, 6 bases remained unmatched. The V gene's germline CDR1 is DFQATT and CDR2 SNEGSKA (reference sequence). This CDR3 is CSARRLAGQYNEQFF. As DNA, the CDR3 is TGCAGTGCTAGGCGACTAGCGGGCCAGTACAATGAGCAGTTCTTC.

Regarding this clonotype: The junction shows a germline mismatch at one end, possibly a read error. The chain is built from TRBV6-6 and TRBJ2-7; 8 nucleotides agree with TRBD2. Germline V lookup: CDR1 MNHNY, CDR2 SVGAGI (reference sequence). This CDR3 has 14 residues. CDR3 residues: CASSVAGLTYKQYF. Written as DNA, the CDR3 is TGTGCCAGCAGCGTAGCGGGACTGACCTACAAGCAGTACTTC.

V gene TRBV5-1 combines with J gene TRBJ2-4, with 7 bases lining up with TRBD2. Germline trimming cut 4 bases from V and 13 bases from J; bases unmatched to any gene: 20. This CDR3 contains 16 residues. Germline-derived CDR1 and CDR2 are SGHRS and YFSETQ. In nucleotides, the CDR3 is TGCGCCAGCAGCCCCTCATTTGCGGGAGTTAACAATGAGCAGTACTTC. Residues: CASSPSFAGVNNEQYF.

V usage is TRBV7-9 and J usage is TRBJ1-2, with a weak D call TRBD1 (5 bases). Germline V gives CDR1 SEHNR, CDR2 FQNEAQ (reference sequence). This CDR3 spans 16 amino acids. The germline V and J ends were trimmed by 1 base and 2 bases, with 14 bases remaining between them. DNA of the CDR3: TGTGCCAGCAGCTTAGTCGGGGCGCGGGGAAACTATGGCTACACCTTC. Translating gives CASSLVGARGNYGYTF.